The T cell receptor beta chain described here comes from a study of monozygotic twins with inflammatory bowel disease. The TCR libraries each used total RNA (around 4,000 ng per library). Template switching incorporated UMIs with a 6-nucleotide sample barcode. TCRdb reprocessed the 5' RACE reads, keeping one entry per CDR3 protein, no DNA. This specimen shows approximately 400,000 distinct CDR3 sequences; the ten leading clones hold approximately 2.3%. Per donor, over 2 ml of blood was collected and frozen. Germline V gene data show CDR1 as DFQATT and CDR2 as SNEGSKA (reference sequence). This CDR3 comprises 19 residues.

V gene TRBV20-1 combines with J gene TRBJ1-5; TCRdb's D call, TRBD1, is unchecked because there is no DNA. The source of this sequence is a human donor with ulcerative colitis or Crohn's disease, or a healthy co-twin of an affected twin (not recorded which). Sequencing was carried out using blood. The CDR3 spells CSARDLGQGVLGPNQPQHF.